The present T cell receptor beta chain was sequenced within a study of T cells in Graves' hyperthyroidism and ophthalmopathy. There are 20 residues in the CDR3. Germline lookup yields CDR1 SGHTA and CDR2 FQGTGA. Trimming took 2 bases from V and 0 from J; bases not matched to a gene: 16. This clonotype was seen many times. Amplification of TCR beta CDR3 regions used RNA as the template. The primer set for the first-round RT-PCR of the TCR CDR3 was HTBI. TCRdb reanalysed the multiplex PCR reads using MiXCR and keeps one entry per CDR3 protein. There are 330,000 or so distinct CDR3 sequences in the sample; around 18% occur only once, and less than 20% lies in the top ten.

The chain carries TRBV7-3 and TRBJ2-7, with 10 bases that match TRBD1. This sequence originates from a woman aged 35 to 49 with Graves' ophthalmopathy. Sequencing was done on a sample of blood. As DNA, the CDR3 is TGTGCCAGCAGCTTACAAAGGAGTCCGACGGGACAGGGGCCCTCCTACGAGCAGTACTTC. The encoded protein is CASSLQRSPTGQGPSYEQYF.